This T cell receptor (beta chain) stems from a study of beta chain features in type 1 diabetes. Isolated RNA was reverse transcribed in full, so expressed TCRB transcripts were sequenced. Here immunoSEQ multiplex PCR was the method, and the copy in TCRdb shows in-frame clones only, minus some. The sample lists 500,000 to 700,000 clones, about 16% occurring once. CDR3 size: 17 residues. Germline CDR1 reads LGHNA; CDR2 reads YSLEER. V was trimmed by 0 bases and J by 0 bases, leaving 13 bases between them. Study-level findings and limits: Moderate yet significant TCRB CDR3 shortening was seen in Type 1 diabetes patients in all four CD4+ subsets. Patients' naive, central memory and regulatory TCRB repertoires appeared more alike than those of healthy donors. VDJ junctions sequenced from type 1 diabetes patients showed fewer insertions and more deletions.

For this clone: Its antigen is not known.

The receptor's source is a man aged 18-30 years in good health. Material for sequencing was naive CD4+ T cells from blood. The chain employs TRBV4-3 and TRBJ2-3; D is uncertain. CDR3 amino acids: CASSQDFSGLSTDTQYF. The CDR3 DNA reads TGCGCCAGCAGCCAAGATTTTTCCGGGTTAAGCACAGATACGCAGTATTTT.